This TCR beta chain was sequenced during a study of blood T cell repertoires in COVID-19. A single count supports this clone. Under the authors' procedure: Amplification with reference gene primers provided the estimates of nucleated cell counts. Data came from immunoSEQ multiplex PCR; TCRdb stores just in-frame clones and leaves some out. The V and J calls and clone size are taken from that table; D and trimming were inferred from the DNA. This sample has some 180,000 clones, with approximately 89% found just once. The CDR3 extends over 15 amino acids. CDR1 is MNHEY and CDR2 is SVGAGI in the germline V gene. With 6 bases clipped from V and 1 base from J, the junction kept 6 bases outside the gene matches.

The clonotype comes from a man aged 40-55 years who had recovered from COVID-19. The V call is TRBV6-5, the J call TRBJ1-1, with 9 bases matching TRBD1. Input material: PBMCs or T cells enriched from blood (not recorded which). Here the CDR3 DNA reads TGTGCCAGCAGCTATACAGGGGGCCGGAACACTGAAGCTTTCTTT. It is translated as CASSYTGGRNTEAFF.